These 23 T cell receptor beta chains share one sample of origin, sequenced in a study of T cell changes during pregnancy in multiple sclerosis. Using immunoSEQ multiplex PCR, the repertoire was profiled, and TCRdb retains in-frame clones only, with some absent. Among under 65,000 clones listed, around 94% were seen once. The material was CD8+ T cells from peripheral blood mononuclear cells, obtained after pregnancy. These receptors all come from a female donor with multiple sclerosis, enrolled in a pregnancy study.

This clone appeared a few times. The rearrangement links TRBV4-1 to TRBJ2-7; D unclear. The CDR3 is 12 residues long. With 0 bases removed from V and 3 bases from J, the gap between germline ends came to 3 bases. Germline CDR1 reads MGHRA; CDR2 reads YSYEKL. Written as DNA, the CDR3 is TGCGCCAGCAGCCAAGACTTCTACGAGCAGTACTTC. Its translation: CASSQDFYEQYF.

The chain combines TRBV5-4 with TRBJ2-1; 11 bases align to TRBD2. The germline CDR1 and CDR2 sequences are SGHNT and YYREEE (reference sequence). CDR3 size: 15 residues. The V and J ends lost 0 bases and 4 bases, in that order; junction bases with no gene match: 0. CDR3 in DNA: TGTGCCAGCAGCTTGGGACTAGCGGGGTACAATGAGCAGTTCTTC. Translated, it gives CASSLGLAGYNEQFF.

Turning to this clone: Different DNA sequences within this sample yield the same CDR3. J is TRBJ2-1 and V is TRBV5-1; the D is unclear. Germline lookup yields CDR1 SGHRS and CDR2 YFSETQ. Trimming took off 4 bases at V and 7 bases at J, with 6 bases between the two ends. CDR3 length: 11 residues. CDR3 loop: CASSPSNEQFF. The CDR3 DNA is TGCGCCAGCAGCCCTTCGAATGAGCAGTTCTTC.

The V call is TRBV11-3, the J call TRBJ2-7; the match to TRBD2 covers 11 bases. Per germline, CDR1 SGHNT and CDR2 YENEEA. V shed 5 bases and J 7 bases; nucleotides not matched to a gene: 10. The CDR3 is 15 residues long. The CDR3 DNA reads TGTGCCAGCAGCCTTAGACTAGCGGGAATAGAGGAGCAGTACTTC. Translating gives CASSLRLAGIEEQYF.

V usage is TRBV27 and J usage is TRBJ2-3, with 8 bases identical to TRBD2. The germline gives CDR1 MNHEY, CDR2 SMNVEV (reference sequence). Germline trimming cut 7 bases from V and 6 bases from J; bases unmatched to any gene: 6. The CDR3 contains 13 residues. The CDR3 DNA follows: TGTGCCAGCAACGGGGGGGCAACCGATACGCAGTATTTT. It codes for CASNGGATDTQYF.

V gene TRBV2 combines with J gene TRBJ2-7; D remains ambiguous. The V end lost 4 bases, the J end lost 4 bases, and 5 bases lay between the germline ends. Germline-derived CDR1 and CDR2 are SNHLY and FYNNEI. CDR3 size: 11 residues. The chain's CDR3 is CASSATYEQYF. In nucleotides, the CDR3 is TGTGCCAGCAGTGCGACTTACGAGCAGTACTTC.

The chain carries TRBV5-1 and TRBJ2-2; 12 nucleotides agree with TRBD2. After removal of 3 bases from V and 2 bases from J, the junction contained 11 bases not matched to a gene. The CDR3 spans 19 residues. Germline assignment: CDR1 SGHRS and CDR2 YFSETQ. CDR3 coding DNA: TGCGCCAGCAGCTCCGCGACTAGCGGGAGTCCGACAAACACCGGGGAGCTGTTTTTT. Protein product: CASSSATSGSPTNTGELFF.

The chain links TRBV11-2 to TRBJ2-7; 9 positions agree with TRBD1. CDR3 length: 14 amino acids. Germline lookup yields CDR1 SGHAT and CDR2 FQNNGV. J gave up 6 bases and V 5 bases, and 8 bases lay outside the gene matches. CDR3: CASSPGTGFLEQYF. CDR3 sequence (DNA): TGTGCCAGCAGCCCCGGGACAGGGTTCCTCGAGCAGTACTTC.

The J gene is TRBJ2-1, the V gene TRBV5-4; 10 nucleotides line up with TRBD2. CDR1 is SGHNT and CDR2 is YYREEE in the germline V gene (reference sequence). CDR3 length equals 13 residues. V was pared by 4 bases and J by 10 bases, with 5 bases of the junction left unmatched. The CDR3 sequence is CASSLGLAEEQFF. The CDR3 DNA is TGTGCCAGCAGCCTAGGACTAGCGGAAGAGCAGTTCTTC.

This chain's CDR3 is CASSQPGLANEQFF. CDR3 DNA sequence: TGCGCCAGCAGCCAACCGGGACTAGCGAATGAGCAGTTCTTC. The genes are TRBV4-1 and TRBJ2-1; 10 bases match TRBD2. V shed 2 bases, J shed 7 bases, and the junction held 2 bases outside the gene matches. The V gene's germline CDR1 is MGHRA and CDR2 YSYEKL. The CDR3 spans 14 residues.

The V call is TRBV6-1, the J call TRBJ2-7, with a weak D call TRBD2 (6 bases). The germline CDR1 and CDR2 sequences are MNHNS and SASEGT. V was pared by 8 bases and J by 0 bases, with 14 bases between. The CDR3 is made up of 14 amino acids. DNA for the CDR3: TGTGCCAGCGTTCCCACGGGACTCTCCTACGAGCAGTACTTC. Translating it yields CASVPTGLSYEQYF.

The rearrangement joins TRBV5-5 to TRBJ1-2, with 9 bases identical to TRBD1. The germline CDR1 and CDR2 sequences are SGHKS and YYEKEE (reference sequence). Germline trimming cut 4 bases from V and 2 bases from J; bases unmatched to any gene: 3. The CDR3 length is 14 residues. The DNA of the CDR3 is TGTGCCAGCAGCCTCGGACAGGGGAACTATGGCTACACCTTC. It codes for CASSLGQGNYGYTF.

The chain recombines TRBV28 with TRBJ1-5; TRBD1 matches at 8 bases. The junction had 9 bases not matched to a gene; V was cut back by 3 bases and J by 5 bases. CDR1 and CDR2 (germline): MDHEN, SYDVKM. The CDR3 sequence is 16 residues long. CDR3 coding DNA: TGTGCCAGCAGTTTCCCGGACAGGGTAGGCGATCAGCCCCAGCATTTT. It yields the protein CASSFPDRVGDQPQHF.

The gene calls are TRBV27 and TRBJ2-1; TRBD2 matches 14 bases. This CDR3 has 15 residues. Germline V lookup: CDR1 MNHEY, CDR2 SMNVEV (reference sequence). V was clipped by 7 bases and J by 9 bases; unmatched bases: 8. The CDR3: CASMGGLAGAGEQFF. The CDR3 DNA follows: TGTGCCAGCATGGGGGGACTAGCGGGAGCTGGTGAGCAGTTCTTC.

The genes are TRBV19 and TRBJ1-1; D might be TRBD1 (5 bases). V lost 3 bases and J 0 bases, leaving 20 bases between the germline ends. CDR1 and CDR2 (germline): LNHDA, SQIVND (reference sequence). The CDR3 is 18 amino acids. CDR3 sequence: CASSIVILQGKMNTEAFF. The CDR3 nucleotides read TGTGCCAGTAGTATCGTAATTCTGCAGGGTAAGATGAACACTGAAGCTTTCTTT. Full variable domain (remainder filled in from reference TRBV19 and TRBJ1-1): DGGITQSPKYLFRKEGQNVTLSCEQNLNHDAMYWYRQDPGQGLRLIYYSQIVNDFQKGDIAEGYSVSREKKESFPLTVTSAQKNPTAFYLCASSIVILQGKMNTEAFFGQGTRLTVV.

The CDR3 spells CASSPAEYSTDTQYF. CDR3 DNA sequence: TGCGCCAGCAGCCCGGCGGAGTATTCCACAGATACGCAGTATTTT. The chain has TRBV5-1 and TRBJ2-3; D gene unclear. Trimming cost V 4 bases and J 2 bases, with 14 bases left between them. Per the germline V gene, CDR1 is SGHRS and CDR2 is YFSETQ. The CDR3 is 15 residues long.

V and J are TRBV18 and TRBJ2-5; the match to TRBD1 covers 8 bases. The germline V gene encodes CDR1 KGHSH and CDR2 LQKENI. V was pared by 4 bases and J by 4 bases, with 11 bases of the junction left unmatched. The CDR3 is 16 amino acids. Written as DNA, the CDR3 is TGTGCCAGCTCACTTGAAAGGACCGGGACAGGAGAGACCCAGTACTTC. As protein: CASSLERTGTGETQYF.

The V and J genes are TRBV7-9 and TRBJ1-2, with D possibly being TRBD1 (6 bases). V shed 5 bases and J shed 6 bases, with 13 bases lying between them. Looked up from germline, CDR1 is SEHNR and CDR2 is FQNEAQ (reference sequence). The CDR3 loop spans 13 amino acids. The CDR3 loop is CASSLQGWNGYTF. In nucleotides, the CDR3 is TGTGCCAGCAGCCTACAGGGATGGAATGGCTACACCTTC. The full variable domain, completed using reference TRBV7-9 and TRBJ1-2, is DTGVSQNPRHKITKRGQNVTFRCDPISEHNRLYWYRQTLGQGPEFLTYFQNEAQLEKSRLLSDRFSAERPKGSFSTLEIQRTEQGDSAMYLCASSLQGWNGYTFGSGTRLTVV.

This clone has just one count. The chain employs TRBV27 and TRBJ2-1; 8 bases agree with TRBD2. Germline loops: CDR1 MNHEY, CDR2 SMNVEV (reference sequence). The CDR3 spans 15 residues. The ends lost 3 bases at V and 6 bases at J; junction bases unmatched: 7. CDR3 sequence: CASSFASGRSNEQFF. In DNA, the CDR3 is TGTGCCAGCAGTTTTGCGAGCGGGAGATCCAATGAGCAGTTCTTC.

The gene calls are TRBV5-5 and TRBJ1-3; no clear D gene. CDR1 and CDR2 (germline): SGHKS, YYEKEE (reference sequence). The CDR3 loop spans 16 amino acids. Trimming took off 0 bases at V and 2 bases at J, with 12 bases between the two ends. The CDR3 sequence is CASSLGSGIAGNTIYF. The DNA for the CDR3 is TGTGCCAGCAGCTTGGGGTCGGGTATTGCTGGAAACACCATATATTTT.

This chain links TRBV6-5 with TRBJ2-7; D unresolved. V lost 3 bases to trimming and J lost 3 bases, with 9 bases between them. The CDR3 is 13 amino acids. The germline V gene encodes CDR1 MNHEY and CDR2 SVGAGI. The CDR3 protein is CASSYSIDYEQYF. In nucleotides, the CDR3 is TGTGCCAGCAGTTATTCCATAGACTACGAGCAGTACTTC.

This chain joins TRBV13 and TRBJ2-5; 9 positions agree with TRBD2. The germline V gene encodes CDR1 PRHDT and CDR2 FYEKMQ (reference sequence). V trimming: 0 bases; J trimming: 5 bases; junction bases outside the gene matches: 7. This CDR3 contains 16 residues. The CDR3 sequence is CASSLGEAGGEETQYF. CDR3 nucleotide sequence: TGTGCCAGCAGCTTAGGAGAGGCGGGAGGGGAGGAGACCCAGTACTTC.

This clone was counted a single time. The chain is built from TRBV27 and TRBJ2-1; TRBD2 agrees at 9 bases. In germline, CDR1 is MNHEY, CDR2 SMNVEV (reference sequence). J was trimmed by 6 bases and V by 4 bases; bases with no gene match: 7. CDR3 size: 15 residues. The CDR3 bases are TGTGCCAGCAGTTGGGCGGGAGGGCCGGGCAATGAGCAGTTCTTC. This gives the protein CASSWAGGPGNEQFF.